The 16 T cell receptor beta chains reported below all come from one sample, sequenced in a study of cytomegalovirus exposure and HLA in healthy donors. The primer mix had 60 Vbeta and 13 Jbeta primers. Repertoires were generated with immunoSEQ multiplex PCR, while TCRdb's copy carries only in-frame clones and drops some. This table holds roughly 140,000 clones, 80% found once. The specimen was PBMCs. These receptors came from a male donor in good health and CMV-seronegative.

The rearrangement uses TRBV28 and TRBJ1-2; 10 bases line up with TRBD1. The CDR3 length is 15 residues. The J segment lost 7 bases and the V segment lost 7 bases, leaving 12 bases of the junction unmatched. The germline CDR1 and CDR2 sequences are MDHEN and SYDVKM. The CDR3 DNA reads as TGTGCCAGCATCCCTGGGACAGGGGATTGGGGTGGCTACACCTTC. Protein sequence: CASIPGTGDWGGYTF.

The chain combines TRBV5-1 with TRBJ1-4; D gene unclear. The CDR3 has 14 residues. Trimming removed 4 bases from V and 2 bases from J, with 9 bases in between. Germline assignment: CDR1 SGHRS and CDR2 YFSETQ. The CDR3 bases are TGCGCCAGCAGCCACGGTTATACTAATGAAAAACTGTTTTTT. Translated, it gives CASSHGYTNEKLFF.

The chain carries TRBV6-4 and TRBJ1-1; tentative D call: TRBD1 (5 bases). V lost 6 bases, J lost 4 bases, and 15 bases lay in between. The CDR3 totals 14 residues. The germline CDR1 and CDR2 sequences are MRHNA and SNTAGT. The CDR3: CASRKQESSTEAFF. CDR3 bases: TGTGCCAGCAGGAAACAGGAATCGAGCACTGAAGCTTTCTTT.

The rearrangement uses TRBV6-1 and TRBJ2-7; TRBD2 matches 10 bases. The germline CDR1 and CDR2 sequences are MNHNS and SASEGT. Unmatched junction bases numbered 8, after V lost 6 bases and J lost 3 bases. CDR3 length: 15 residues. The CDR3 is CASRVSGGPNYEQYF. CDR3 coding DNA: TGTGCCAGCAGGGTTAGCGGGGGGCCTAACTACGAGCAGTACTTC.

The gene calls are TRBV19 and TRBJ2-3, with 9 bases matching TRBD2. CDR1 LNHDA and CDR2 SQIVND come from the germline V gene (reference sequence). This CDR3 contains 17 residues. The V and J ends lost 3 bases and 2 bases, in that order; junction bases with no gene match: 9. CDR3: CASSIGGEGLATDTQYF. Written as DNA, the CDR3 is TGTGCCAGTAGTATTGGTGGTGAGGGACTAGCCACAGATACGCAGTATTTT.

J is TRBJ2-7 and V is TRBV5-1; perhaps TRBD1 as D (5 bases). The CDR3 has 16 amino acids. Trimming left V 4 bases short and J 9 bases short, with 26 bases between. The germline V gene has CDR1 SGHRS and CDR2 YFSETQ. The CDR3 spells CASSLSTPDQGTGQYF. Here the CDR3 DNA reads TGCGCCAGCAGCCTTTCTACCCCGGATCAGGGCACCGGGCAGTACTTC. Drawing the rest from reference TRBV5-1 and TRBJ2-7, the complete variable domain is KAGVTQTPRYLIKTRGQQVTLSCSPISGHRSVSWYQQTPGQGLQFLFEYFSETQRNKGNFPGRFSGRQFSNSRSEMNVSTLELGDSALYLCASSLSTPDQGTGQYFGPGTRLTVT.

V and J are TRBV29-1 and TRBJ1-1; perhaps TRBD1 as D (6 bases). CDR1 is SQVTM, CDR2 ANQGSEA, per germline. The CDR3 extends over 12 amino acids. Trimming stripped 1 base from V and 10 bases from J, with 13 bases between. In DNA form, the CDR3 reads TGCAGCGTTGAAGTCGGGGGAGGGGGAGCTTTCTTT. Encoded protein: CSVEVGGGGAFF.

For this clone: One end of the junction varies from germline; a read error may be responsible. The genes are TRBV7-8 and TRBJ2-5; possibly TRBD1 for D (6 bases). Looked up from germline, CDR1 is SGHVS and CDR2 is FQNEAQ. The CDR3 length is 16 residues. The CDR3, as DNA: TGTGCCAGCAGCTTTATCCGGGACACTAGACGAGAGGCCCAGTACTTC. The encoded protein is CASSFIRDTRREAQYF.

V and J are TRBV5-1 and TRBJ2-1, with 9 bases that match TRBD2. CDR1 SGHRS and CDR2 YFSETQ come from the germline V gene. This CDR3 has 14 amino acids. The V segment lost 7 bases and the J segment 10 bases; nucleotides outside the gene matches: 12. For the CDR3, the DNA is TGCGCCAGCGGCTCGGCAGGACTAGCGAAGGAGCAGTTCTTC. Its translation: CASGSAGLAKEQFF.

This chain connects TRBV28 to TRBJ1-2, with D possibly being TRBD1 (5 bases). V shed 4 bases and J shed 0 bases, with 15 bases lying between them. This CDR3 is built from 16 residues. The germline CDR1 and CDR2 sequences are MDHEN and SYDVKM. As DNA, the CDR3 is TGTGCCAGCAGTTCAAGGGGTGCAGTAGCTAACTATGGCTACACCTTC. It yields the protein CASSSRGAVANYGYTF.

The count of this clone is one. The rearrangement uses TRBV7-8 and TRBJ2-1, with 11 nucleotides matching TRBD2. V gave up 7 bases and J gave up 5 bases; unmatched junction bases: 1. The CDR3 has 13 residues. The V gene's germline CDR1 is SGHVS and CDR2 FQNEAQ. As DNA, the CDR3 is TGTGCCAGCATGGGACTAGCGGACAATGAGCAGTTCTTC. It specifies CASMGLADNEQFF.

This clone appeared once. The chain couples TRBV5-1 to TRBJ2-7; 8 nucleotides match TRBD1. The CDR3 loop spans 14 amino acids. Germline loops: CDR1 SGHRS, CDR2 YFSETQ. V was pared by 4 bases and J by 5 bases, with 8 bases of the junction left unmatched. This chain's CDR3 is CASSALGTGDEQYF. CDR3 sequence (DNA): TGCGCCAGCAGCGCCCTTGGGACAGGTGACGAGCAGTACTTC.

This clone was seen more than once but under ten times. CDR3 nucleotide sequence: TGTGCCAGCAGCCCCCGATTAGGACTTAAAGCCAAAAACATTCAGTACTTC. Translated: CASSPRLGLKAKNIQYF. The chain is built from TRBV7-2 and TRBJ2-4, with D perhaps matching TRBD2 (5 bases). Germline-derived CDR1 and CDR2 are SGHTA and FQGNSA. This CDR3 contains 17 residues. V gave up 5 bases and J gave up 0 bases, with 17 bases separating them.

The table lists this clone with a count of one. As the CDR3 is not closed by the conserved phenylalanine or tryptophan, this likely results from a read error. The J gene is TRBJ1-2, the V gene TRBV4-1; the D gene is possibly TRBD1 (6 bases). Germline lookup yields CDR1 MGHRA and CDR2 YSYEKL. Trimming pared 1 base from V and 4 bases from J, leaving 10 bases between. The CDR3 contains 14 residues. CDR3 in DNA: TGCGCCAGCAGCCAAGGTACCAGGGGCTATGGCTACACCCTC. Translating it yields CASSQGTRGYGYTL.

The V gene is TRBV7-9, the J gene TRBJ2-2, with TRBD2 identical over 11 bases. J lost 5 bases, V lost 4 bases, and 6 bases had no gene match. This CDR3 is 16 amino acids long. The V gene's germline CDR1 is SEHNR and CDR2 FQNEAQ (reference sequence). The CDR3 is CASSSRLAGTTGELFF. For the CDR3, the DNA is TGTGCCAGCAGCTCCCGACTAGCGGGGACGACCGGGGAGCTGTTTTTT.

The chain carries TRBV5-1 and TRBJ2-7, with D tentatively TRBD1 (5 bases). The CDR3 is made up of 15 amino acids. Per the germline V gene, CDR1 is SGHRS and CDR2 is YFSETQ. Trimming pared 0 bases from V and 4 bases from J, leaving 14 bases between. In DNA form, the CDR3 reads TGCGCCAGCAGCTTGGGAGGTGGACACCTTTACGAGCAGTACTTC. This gives the protein CASSLGGGHLYEQYF.